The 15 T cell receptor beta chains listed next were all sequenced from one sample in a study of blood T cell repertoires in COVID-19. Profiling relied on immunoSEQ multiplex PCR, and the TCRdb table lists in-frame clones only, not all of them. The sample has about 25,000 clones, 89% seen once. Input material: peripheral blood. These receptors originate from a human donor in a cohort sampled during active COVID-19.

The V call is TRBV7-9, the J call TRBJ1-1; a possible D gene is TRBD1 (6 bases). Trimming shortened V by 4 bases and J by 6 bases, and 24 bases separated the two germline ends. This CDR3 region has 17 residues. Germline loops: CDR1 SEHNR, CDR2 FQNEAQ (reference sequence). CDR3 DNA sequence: TGTGCCAGCAGCTCCTTACAGGGAGCCCCGGTAGGTGCTGAAGCTTTCTTT. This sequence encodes CASSSLQGAPVGAEAFF.

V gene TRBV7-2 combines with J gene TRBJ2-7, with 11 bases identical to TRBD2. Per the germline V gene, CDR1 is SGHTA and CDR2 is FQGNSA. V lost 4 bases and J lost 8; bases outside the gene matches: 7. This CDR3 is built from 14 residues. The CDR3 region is CASSSTSGIGKQYF. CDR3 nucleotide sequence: TGTGCCAGCAGCTCGACTAGCGGGATAGGGAAGCAGTACTTC. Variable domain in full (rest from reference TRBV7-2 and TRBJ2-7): GAGVSQSPSNKVTEKGKDVELRCDPISGHTALYWYRQSLGQGLEFLIYFQGNSAPDKSGLPSDRFSAERTGGSVSTLTIQRTQQEDSAVYLCASSSTSGIGKQYFGPGTRLTVT.

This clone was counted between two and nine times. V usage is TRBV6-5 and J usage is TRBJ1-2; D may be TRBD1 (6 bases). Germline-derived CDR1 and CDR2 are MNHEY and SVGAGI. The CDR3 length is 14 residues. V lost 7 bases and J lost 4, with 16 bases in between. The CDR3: CASTETGGVYGYTF. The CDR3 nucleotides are TGTGCCAGCACCGAGACGGGGGGCGTCTATGGCTACACCTTC.

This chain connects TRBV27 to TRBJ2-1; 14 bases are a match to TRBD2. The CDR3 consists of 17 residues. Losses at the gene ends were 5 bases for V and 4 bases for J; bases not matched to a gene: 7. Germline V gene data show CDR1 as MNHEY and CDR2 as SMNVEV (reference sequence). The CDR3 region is CASSPGLAGVLYNEQFF. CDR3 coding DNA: TGTGCCAGCAGTCCGGGACTAGCGGGGGTACTGTACAATGAGCAGTTCTTC.

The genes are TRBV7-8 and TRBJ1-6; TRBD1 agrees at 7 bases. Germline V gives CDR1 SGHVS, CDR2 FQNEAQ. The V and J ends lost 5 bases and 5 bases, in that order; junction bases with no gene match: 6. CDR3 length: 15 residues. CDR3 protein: CASSNRQGDNSPLHF. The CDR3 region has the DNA TGTGCCAGCAGCAACAGACAGGGTGATAATTCACCCCTCCACTTT.

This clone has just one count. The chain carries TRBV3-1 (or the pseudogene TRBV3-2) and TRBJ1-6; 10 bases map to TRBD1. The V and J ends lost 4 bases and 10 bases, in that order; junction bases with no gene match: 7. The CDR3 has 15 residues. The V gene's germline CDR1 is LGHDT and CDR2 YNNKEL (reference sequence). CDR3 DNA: TGTGCCAGCAGCCCCAGACAGGGGGCCGGGTCACCCCTCCACTTT. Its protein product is CASSPRQGAGSPLHF.

In DNA form, the CDR3 reads TGTGCCACCAGCAGACCTTACTACGAGCAGTACTTC. Protein: CATSRPYYEQYF. V gene TRBV15 combines with J gene TRBJ2-7, with D uncertain. The V end was cut by 2 bases, the J end by 3 bases, with 5 bases between. This CDR3 has 12 residues. CDR1 and CDR2 from the germline V gene are LNHNV and YYDKDF (reference sequence).

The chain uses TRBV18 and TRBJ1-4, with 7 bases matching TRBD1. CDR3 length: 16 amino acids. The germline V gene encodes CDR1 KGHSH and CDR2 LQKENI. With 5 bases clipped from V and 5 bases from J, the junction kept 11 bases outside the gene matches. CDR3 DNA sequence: TGTGCCAGCTCATCCAGACAGGGCGCGGGGAATGAAAAACTGTTTTTT. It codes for CASSSRQGAGNEKLFF.

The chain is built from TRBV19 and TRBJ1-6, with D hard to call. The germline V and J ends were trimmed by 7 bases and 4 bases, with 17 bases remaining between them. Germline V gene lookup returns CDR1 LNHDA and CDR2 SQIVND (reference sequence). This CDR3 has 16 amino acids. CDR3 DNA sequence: TGTGCCAGTACCGACCGGCCTAACGGGTATAATTCACCCCTCCACTTT. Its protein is CASTDRPNGYNSPLHF.

CDR3 nucleotide sequence: TGTGCCAGCAGTGAAAGGAGGGACTCTGGAAACACCATATATTTT. Amino acid sequence: CASSERRDSGNTIYF. The chain is built from TRBV2 and TRBJ1-3; no reliable D call. CDR3 length: 15 residues. V lost 2 bases to trimming and J lost 0 bases, with 8 bases between them. The germline gives CDR1 SNHLY, CDR2 FYNNEI.

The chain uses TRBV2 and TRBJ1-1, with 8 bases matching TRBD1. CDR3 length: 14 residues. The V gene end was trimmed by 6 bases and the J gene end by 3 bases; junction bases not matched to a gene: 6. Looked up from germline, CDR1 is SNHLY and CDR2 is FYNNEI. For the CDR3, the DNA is TGTGCCAGCAGGTCGACAGGGGATTACACTGAAGCTTTCTTT. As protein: CASRSTGDYTEAFF.

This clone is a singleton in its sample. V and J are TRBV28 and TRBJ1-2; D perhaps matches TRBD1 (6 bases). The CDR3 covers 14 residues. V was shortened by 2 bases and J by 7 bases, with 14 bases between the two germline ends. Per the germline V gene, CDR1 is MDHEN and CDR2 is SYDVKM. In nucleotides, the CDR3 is TGTGCCAGCAGTTTAGAACGGGGGGCGCGTGGCTACACCTTC. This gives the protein CASSLERGARGYTF.

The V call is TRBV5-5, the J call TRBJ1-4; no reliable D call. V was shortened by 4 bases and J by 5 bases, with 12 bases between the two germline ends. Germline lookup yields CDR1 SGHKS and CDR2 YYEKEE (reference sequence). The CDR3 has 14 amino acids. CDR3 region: CASSPGVHNEKLFF. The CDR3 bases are TGTGCCAGCAGCCCCGGGGTACACAATGAAAAACTGTTTTTT.

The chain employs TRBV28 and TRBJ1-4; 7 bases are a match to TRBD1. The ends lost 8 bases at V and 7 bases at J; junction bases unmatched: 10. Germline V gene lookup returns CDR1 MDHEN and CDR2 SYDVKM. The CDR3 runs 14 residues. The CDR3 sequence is CASRATGSSEKLFF. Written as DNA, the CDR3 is TGTGCCAGCCGAGCGACAGGGAGTAGTGAAAAACTGTTTTTT.

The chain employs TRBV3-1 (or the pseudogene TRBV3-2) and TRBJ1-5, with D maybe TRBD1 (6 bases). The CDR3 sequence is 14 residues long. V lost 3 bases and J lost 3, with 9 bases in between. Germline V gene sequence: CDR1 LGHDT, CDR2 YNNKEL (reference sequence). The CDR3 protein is CASSQTGINQPQHF. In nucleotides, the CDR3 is TGTGCCAGCAGCCAGACAGGCATCAATCAGCCCCAGCATTTT.